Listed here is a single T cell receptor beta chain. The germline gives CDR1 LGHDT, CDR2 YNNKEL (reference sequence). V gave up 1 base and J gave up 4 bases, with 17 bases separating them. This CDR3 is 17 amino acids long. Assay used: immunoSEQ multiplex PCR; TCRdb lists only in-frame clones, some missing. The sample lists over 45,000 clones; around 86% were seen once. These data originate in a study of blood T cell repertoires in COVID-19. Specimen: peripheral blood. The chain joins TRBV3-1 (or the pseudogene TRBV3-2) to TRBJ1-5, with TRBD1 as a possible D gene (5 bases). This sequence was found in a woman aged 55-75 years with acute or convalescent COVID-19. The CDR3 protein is CASSQGVRAKGNQPQHF. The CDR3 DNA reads TGTGCCAGCAGCCAAGGGGTCAGGGCGAAGGGAAATCAGCCCCAGCATTTT.